The 11 T cell receptor beta chains below come from one sample, sequenced in a study of cytomegalovirus exposure and HLA in healthy donors. The PCR ran on 60 Vbeta and 13 Jbeta primers. Produced via immunoSEQ multiplex PCR; TCRdb's table is partial and in-frame only. The sample lists approximately 100,000 clones, under 90% seen once, with under 2.5% in the top ten. The material sequenced was PBMCs. These receptors originate from a woman in her 30s in good health and CMV-seronegative.

This clone was found a few times. V is TRBV25-1 and J is TRBJ1-4, with TRBD1 matching over 8 bases. The V gene's germline CDR1 is MGHDK and CDR2 SYGVNS. This CDR3 region has 15 residues. J was trimmed by 4 bases and V by 4 bases; bases with no gene match: 5. DNA for the CDR3: TGTGCCAGCAGTGCTACAGGGGGAGGTAATGAAAAACTGTTTTTT. Encoded protein: CASSATGGGNEKLFF. The full variable domain, in which reference TRBV25-1 and TRBJ1-4 provide the parts outside the CDR3, is EADIYQTPRYLVIGTGKKITLECSQTMGHDKMYWYQQDPGMELHLIHYSYGVNSTEKGDLSSESTVSRIRTEHFPLTLESARPSHTSQYLCASSATGGGNEKLFFGSGTQLSVL.

The V gene is TRBV6-5, the J gene TRBJ1-1; TRBD1 is a possible D gene (6 bases). This CDR3 is built from 14 residues. Germline CDR1 MNHEY, CDR2 SVGAGI. With 4 bases removed from V and 5 bases from J, the gap between germline ends came to 14 bases. CDR3 in amino acids: CASSSLLGATEAFF. CDR3 bases: TGTGCCAGCAGTTCCCTTTTGGGGGCGACTGAAGCTTTCTTT.

The gene calls are TRBV27 and TRBJ2-7, with D perhaps TRBD2 (6 bases). V lost 10 bases to trimming and J lost 6 bases, with 25 bases between them. The CDR3 extends over 15 amino acids. Germline CDR1 is MNHEY and CDR2 is SMNVEV (reference sequence). CDR3 sequence (DNA): TGTGCCAACTCGAGGAGGAGGGACGTGCCCTCCGAGCAGTACTTC. Translation: CANSRRRDVPSEQYF.

A single count supports this clone. The chain links TRBV7-2 to TRBJ2-5; D might be TRBD2 (5 bases). CDR1 is SGHTA and CDR2 is FQGNSA in the germline V gene. Trimming left V 6 bases short and J 1 base short, with 9 bases between. The CDR3 has 13 amino acids. The CDR3 DNA is TGTGCCAGCAGTCGGAGGTTCCAAGAGACCCAGTACTTC. This codes for CASSRRFQETQYF.

J is TRBJ2-6 and V is TRBV2; 10 bases map to TRBD1. The CDR3 loop spans 17 amino acids. After removal of 5 bases from V and 0 bases from J, the junction contained 4 bases not matched to a gene. Per the germline V gene, CDR1 is SNHLY and CDR2 is FYNNEI. The chain's CDR3 is CASSRDRGYSGANVLTF. In nucleotides, the CDR3 is TGTGCCAGCAGTAGGGACAGGGGTTACTCTGGGGCCAACGTCCTGACTTTC. Drawing the rest from reference TRBV2 and TRBJ2-6, the complete variable domain is EPEVTQTPSHQVTQMGQEVILRCVPISNHLYFYWYRQILGQKVEFLVSFYNNEISEKSEIFDDQFSVERPDGSNFTLKIRSTKLEDSAMYFCASSRDRGYSGANVLTFGAGSRLTVL.

The chain links TRBV29-1 to TRBJ1-2, with a weak D call TRBD1 (5 bases). From germline, CDR1 is SQVTM and CDR2 ANQGSEA. This CDR3 comprises 15 residues. The ends were cut back, 7 bases at V and 3 bases at J, with 21 bases in the middle. The CDR3 coding sequence is TGCAGCGCTCCCCCCAGGGATGGGGGGGACTATGGCTACACCTTC. Protein: CSAPPRDGGDYGYTF.

The rearrangement joins TRBV19 to TRBJ2-7, with unresolved D. CDR1 and CDR2 (germline): LNHDA, SQIVND (reference sequence). The CDR3 extends over 13 amino acids. V was pared by 3 bases and J by 1 base, with 7 bases between. Here the CDR3 reads CASSISQSYEQYF. The CDR3 DNA sequence: TGTGCCAGTAGTATTTCCCAGTCCTACGAGCAGTACTTC.

The rearrangement uses TRBV18 and TRBJ2-5, with 8 bases matching TRBD1. The V gene's germline CDR1 is KGHSH and CDR2 LQKENI. Losses at the gene ends were 4 bases for V and 5 bases for J; bases not matched to a gene: 3. This CDR3 is built from 13 residues. CDR3 sequence reads: CASSQRQGETQYF. For the CDR3, the DNA is TGTGCCAGCTCACAGCGACAGGGGGAGACCCAGTACTTC.

V is TRBV5-1 and J is TRBJ2-1; TRBD2 matches 14 bases. CDR3 length: 16 residues. Looked up from germline, CDR1 is SGHRS and CDR2 is YFSETQ. Trimming at V came to 4 bases and at J to 8 bases, leaving 8 bases not matched to a gene. CDR3 region: CASSPGTSGRGHEQFF. CDR3 nucleotides: TGCGCCAGCAGCCCAGGGACTAGCGGGAGAGGACATGAGCAGTTCTTC.

The CDR3 loop is CASSLTASGRVEQYF. DNA of the CDR3: TGTGCCAGCAGTTTAACGGCTAGCGGGAGGGTCGAGCAGTACTTC. The chain couples TRBV27 to TRBJ2-7; 12 positions match TRBD2. The germline gives CDR1 MNHEY, CDR2 SMNVEV (reference sequence). This CDR3 contains 15 residues. V shed 2 bases and J 6 bases; nucleotides not matched to a gene: 5.

The chain recombines TRBV2 with TRBJ1-5; TRBD1 matches 7 bases. V lost 5 bases and J lost 4; bases outside the gene matches: 5. Germline V CDR1 and CDR2: SNHLY, FYNNEI. The CDR3 spans 14 residues. CDR3 sequence: CASSLTGPNQPQHF. The CDR3 nucleotides are TGTGCCAGCAGTCTGACAGGGCCGAATCAGCCCCAGCATTTT.